This T cell receptor (beta chain) was found in a study of T cell clonality in common variable immunodeficiency. Study-wide results and caveats: Common variable immunodeficiency TCR beta sequences reportedly had fewer deletions and N-nucleotide insertions. Fewer TCRbeta clones were shared among CVID subjects than controls.

Measured with immunoSEQ multiplex PCR; TCRdb has only the in-frame clones, and not every one. The sample includes approximately 17,000 clones, none of them occurring once. Diagnosis required reduced IgG, IgA and/or IgM with specific antibody deficiency. Germline assignment: CDR1 KGHSH and CDR2 LQKENI. V was clipped by 2 bases and J by 7 bases, with 11 bases between them. There are 13 residues in the CDR3. This clone appeared a few times. Its matching antigen is unknown. The read stops 3 residues short of the end of the CDR3; the missing end is completed from the germline J gene. The source material was peripheral blood mononuclear cells. The clonotype comes from a human donor with common variable immunodeficiency. The chain carries TRBV18 and TRBJ1-1; D remains ambiguous. CDR3 loop: CASSPSGNFEAFF. CDR3 DNA, as far as it was read: TGTGCCAGCTCACCAAGCGGGAACTTTGAA.